This TCR beta chain was identified in a study of blood T cells in healthy people across ages. Study results and limitations: Researchers said unsorted PBMCs prevented a conclusive naive versus antigen-experienced comparison.

The use of a sample-barcoded 5' primer and a J-beta primer mix characterized a second PCR of 7 to 11 cycles. TCRdb called the 5' RACE reads again in MiXCR, with one record for every CDR3 protein. This sample has 600,000 to 900,000 distinct CDR3 sequences, with around a quarter found just once. The CDR3 totals 14 residues. The table lists this clonotype with a few counts. What it binds is not known. These data are also associated with another study on T cells of mothers and their children. According to that study: Sequencing revealed no T cell clones that were persistent and microchimeric.

Sample: blood. This TCR was recovered from a boy between 10 and 17 years old in good health. The chain is built from TRBV21-1 and TRBJ1-2; TRBD1, as called in the table, went unchecked against the DNA. TRBV21-1 is a documented pseudogene. The CDR3 reads CASSAGTHSRGYTF. CDR3 nucleotides: TGTGCCAGCAGCGCGGGGACACACAGCCGGGGCTACACCTTC.